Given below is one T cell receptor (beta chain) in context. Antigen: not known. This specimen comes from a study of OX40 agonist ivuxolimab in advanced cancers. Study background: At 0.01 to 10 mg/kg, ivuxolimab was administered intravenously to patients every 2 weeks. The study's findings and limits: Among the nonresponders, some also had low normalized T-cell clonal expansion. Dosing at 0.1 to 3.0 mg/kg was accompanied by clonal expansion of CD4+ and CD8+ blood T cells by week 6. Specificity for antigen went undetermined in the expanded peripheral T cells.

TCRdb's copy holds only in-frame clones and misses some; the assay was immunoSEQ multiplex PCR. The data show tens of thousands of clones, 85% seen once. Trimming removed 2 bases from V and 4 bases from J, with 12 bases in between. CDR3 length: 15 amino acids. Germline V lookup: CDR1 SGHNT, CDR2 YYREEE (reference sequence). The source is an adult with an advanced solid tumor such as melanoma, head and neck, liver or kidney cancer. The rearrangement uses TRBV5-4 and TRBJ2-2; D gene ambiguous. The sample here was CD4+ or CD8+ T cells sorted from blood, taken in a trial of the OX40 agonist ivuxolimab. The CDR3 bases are TGTGCCAGCAGCTTAAGGTCCAGTGCCACCGGGGAGCTGTTTTTT. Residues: CASSLRSSATGELFF.